The T cell receptor (beta chain) described here comes from a study of early T cells in non-severe SARS-CoV-2 infection. Study background: The authors sequenced bulk RNA from unsorted whole blood, leaving chains unpaired.

Each cDNA molecule carried a unique molecular identifier. One entry per CDR3 protein results from TCRdb running MiXCR on the 5' RACE reads. This table holds roughly 61,000 distinct CDR3 sequences, over 10% found once. This TCR derives from an adult who was a healthcare worker with PCR-confirmed SARS-CoV-2 infection or an uninfected control (not recorded which). This sample comprised whole blood, obtained at baseline.

The CDR3 spells CASGAVARSEQFF. As DNA, the CDR3 is TGTGCCAGTGGAGCTGTAGCGCGGAGTGAGCAGTTCTTC. The J gene is TRBJ2-1, the V gene TRBV9, with D maybe TRBD2 (5 bases). With 8 bases removed from V and 9 bases from J, the gap between germline ends came to 18 bases. This CDR3 region has 13 residues. Germline V CDR1 and CDR2: SGDLS, YYNGEE.